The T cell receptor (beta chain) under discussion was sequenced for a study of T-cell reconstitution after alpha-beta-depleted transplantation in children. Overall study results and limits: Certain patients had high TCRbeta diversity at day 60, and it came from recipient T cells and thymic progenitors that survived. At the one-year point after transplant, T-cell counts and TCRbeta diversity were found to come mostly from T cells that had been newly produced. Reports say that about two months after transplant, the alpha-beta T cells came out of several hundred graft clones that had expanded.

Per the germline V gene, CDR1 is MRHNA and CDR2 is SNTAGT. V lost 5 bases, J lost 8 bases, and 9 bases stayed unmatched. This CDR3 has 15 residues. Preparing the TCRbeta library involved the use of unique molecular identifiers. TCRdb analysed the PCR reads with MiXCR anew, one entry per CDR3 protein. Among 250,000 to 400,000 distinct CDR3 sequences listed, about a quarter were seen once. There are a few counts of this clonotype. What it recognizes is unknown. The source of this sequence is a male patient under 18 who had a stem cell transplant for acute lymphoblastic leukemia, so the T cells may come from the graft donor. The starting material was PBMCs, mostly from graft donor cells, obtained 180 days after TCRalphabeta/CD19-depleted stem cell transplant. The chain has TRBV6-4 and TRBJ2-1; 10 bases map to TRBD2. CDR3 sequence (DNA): TGTGCCAGCAGTCTCAGCGGGAGGGCCGTTCATGAGCAGTTCTTC. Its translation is CASSLSGRAVHEQFF.